The 32 T cell receptor beta chains given below trace back to one sample, sequenced in a study of cytomegalovirus exposure and HLA in healthy donors. The PCR ran on 60 Vbeta and 13 Jbeta primers. Profiled with immunoSEQ multiplex PCR; TCRdb holds only in-frame clones, not every one. This table has 150,000 to 200,000 clones, over 60% appearing once. Sequenced material: PBMCs. All receptors come from a man in his forties or fifties in good health and CMV-seropositive.

The chain links TRBV5-4 to TRBJ2-7; the match to TRBD1 covers 7 bases. Germline V gene data show CDR1 as SGHNT and CDR2 as YYREEE (reference sequence). This CDR3 has 15 amino acids. V trimming: 0 bases; J trimming: 1 base; junction bases outside the gene matches: 4. The CDR3 sequence is CASSLAGTASYEQYF. The DNA of the CDR3 is TGTGCCAGCAGCTTGGCCGGGACAGCATCCTACGAGCAGTACTTC.

The count of this clone is one. The chain recombines TRBV28 with TRBJ1-5; D is ambiguous. CDR3 size: 14 residues. From germline, CDR1 is MDHEN and CDR2 SYDVKM. Trimming took off 2 bases at V and 0 bases at J, with 5 bases between the two ends. CDR3 in DNA: TGTGCCAGCAGTTTAGTCTCTAGCAATCAGCCCCAGCATTTT. Amino acid sequence: CASSLVSSNQPQHF. The full variable domain, completed using reference TRBV28 and TRBJ1-5, is DVKVTQSSRYLVKRTGEKVFLECVQDMDHENMFWYRQDPGLGLRLIYFSYDVKMKEKGDIPEGYSVSREKKERFSLILESASTNQTSMYLCASSLVSSNQPQHFGDGTRLSIL.

V gene TRBV29-1 combines with J gene TRBJ2-3; a weak D match, TRBD2 (5 bases). Germline-derived CDR1 and CDR2 are SQVTM and ANQGSEA. V shed 6 bases and J shed 4 bases, with 17 bases lying between them. This CDR3 spans 14 amino acids. In nucleotides, the CDR3 is TGCAGCGTCCGAAGAGGGCTTTCCCCAGATACGCAGTATTTT. Its protein is CSVRRGLSPDTQYF.

The V call is TRBV19, the J call TRBJ1-2; 11 bases fit TRBD1. This CDR3 is 17 amino acids long. J lost 4 bases, V lost 3 bases, and 10 bases had no gene match. The germline CDR1 and CDR2 sequences are LNHDA and SQIVND (reference sequence). CDR3 loop: CASSIGSGQGAGYGYTF. The CDR3 DNA follows: TGTGCCAGTAGTATCGGGTCCGGACAGGGGGCCGGCTATGGCTACACCTTC. The complete variable domain, with remaining parts taken from reference TRBV19 and TRBJ1-2, reads DGGITQSPKYLFRKEGQNVTLSCEQNLNHDAMYWYRQDPGQGLRLIYYSQIVNDFQKGDIAEGYSVSREKKESFPLTVTSAQKNPTAFYLCASSIGSGQGAGYGYTFGSGTRLTVV.

This chain connects TRBV4-3 to TRBJ2-1, with TRBD2 identical over 11 bases. CDR1 is LGHNA, CDR2 YSLEER, per germline. This CDR3 comprises 16 residues. Losses at the gene ends were 1 base for V and 8 bases for J; bases not matched to a gene: 7. In DNA form, the CDR3 reads TGCGCCAGCAGCCAAGTCTTAGCGGGGGGGTCCGATGAGCAGTTCTTC. Encoded protein: CASSQVLAGGSDEQFF.

The rearrangement joins TRBV28 to TRBJ2-2; maybe TRBD2 (6 bases). Trimming pared 3 bases from V and 4 bases from J, leaving 15 bases between. This CDR3 is 16 amino acids long. Germline assignment: CDR1 MDHEN and CDR2 SYDVKM. CDR3 in amino acids: CASSFVAGLSTGELFF. For the CDR3, the DNA is TGTGCCAGCAGTTTCGTCGCGGGGCTGAGCACCGGGGAGCTGTTTTTT.

This chain joins TRBV27 and TRBJ2-7, with D perhaps matching TRBD1 (7 bases). CDR1 and CDR2 (germline): MNHEY, SMNVEV (reference sequence). The CDR3 extends over 13 amino acids. V lost 6 bases, J lost 4 bases, and 13 bases lay in between. The CDR3 region has the DNA TGTGCCAGCAGATCTGCAGGGGGGTACGAGCAGTACTTC. It is translated as CASRSAGGYEQYF.

This clone was observed a few times. The chain joins TRBV4-2 to TRBJ1-1; D is possibly TRBD1 (6 bases). Trimming shortened V by 0 bases and J by 11 bases, and 16 bases separated the two germline ends. The CDR3 is 14 residues long. Germline CDR1 reads LGHNA; CDR2 reads YNFKEQ. As DNA, the CDR3 is TGTGCCAGCAGCCAAGACGAACAGGGCAGGGAGGCTTTCTTT. Residues: CASSQDEQGREAFF.

This clone showed up just a few times. This chain uses TRBV15 with TRBJ1-3; 7 bases map to TRBD1. The CDR3 spans 16 residues. With V trimmed by 0 bases and J by 4 bases, 6 bases remained unmatched. Germline-derived CDR1 and CDR2 are LNHNV and YYDKDF (reference sequence). DNA of the CDR3: TGTGCCACCAGCAGAGATCGGAGGGGGCTAGGAAACACCATATATTTT. Its protein is CATSRDRRGLGNTIYF.

The rearrangement uses TRBV7-3 and TRBJ2-6; a possible D gene is TRBD2 (6 bases). Deletions cut 2 bases from V and 0 bases from J, with 14 bases between. Germline V gene sequence: CDR1 SGHTA, CDR2 FQGTGA. The CDR3 contains 18 residues. CDR3 in amino acids: CASSLLPHGSSGANVLTF. The DNA of the CDR3 is TGTGCCAGCAGCTTACTCCCCCACGGGAGCTCTGGGGCCAACGTCCTGACTTTC.

The CDR3 sequence: CASSIGGINTEAFF. DNA of the CDR3: TGTGCCAGTAGTATCGGAGGTATTAACACTGAAGCTTTCTTT. The chain combines TRBV19 with TRBJ1-1; D is undetermined. The CDR3 is 14 residues long. Trimming took off 3 bases at V and 2 bases at J, with 10 bases between the two ends. The germline CDR1 and CDR2 sequences are LNHDA and SQIVND (reference sequence).

This chain connects TRBV15 to TRBJ1-4, with 7 bases that match TRBD1. This CDR3 contains 16 residues. V lost 3 bases to trimming and J lost 8 bases; unmatched junction nucleotides: 12. Germline V gene data show CDR1 as LNHNV and CDR2 as YYDKDF (reference sequence). The CDR3 protein is CATSSATGVGSEKLFF. The CDR3 DNA sequence: TGTGCCACCAGCAGCGCCACAGGGGTCGGGAGCGAAAAACTGTTTTTT.

This clone was detected only once. V gene TRBV5-4 combines with J gene TRBJ2-5; TRBD2 might be the D (6 bases). The CDR3 consists of 14 residues. Germline CDR1 is SGHNT and CDR2 is YYREEE (reference sequence). V dropped 2 bases and J dropped 7 bases, with 15 bases sitting between them. This chain's CDR3 is CASSFGGVEVTQYF. As DNA, the CDR3 is TGTGCCAGCAGCTTCGGAGGGGTAGAGGTGACCCAGTACTTC.

This chain joins TRBV28 and TRBJ1-1, with a tentative D call TRBD1 (5 bases). Looked up from germline, CDR1 is MDHEN and CDR2 is SYDVKM. This CDR3 is built from 15 residues. The V end was cut by 6 bases, the J end by 1 base, with 15 bases between. The CDR3: CASSPAGGGNTEAFF. The CDR3 coding sequence is TGTGCCAGCAGCCCCGCCGGGGGTGGGAACACTGAAGCTTTCTTT.

This chain joins TRBV2 and TRBJ2-1; D unclear. Trimming shortened V by 3 bases and J by 0 bases, and 9 bases separated the two germline ends. This CDR3 has 15 amino acids. Germline V gene data show CDR1 as SNHLY and CDR2 as FYNNEI. The CDR3 protein is CASSEDRSSYNEQFF. The CDR3 region has the DNA TGTGCCAGCAGTGAGGATAGGAGCTCCTACAATGAGCAGTTCTTC. Supplemented by reference TRBV2 and TRBJ2-1, the full variable domain reads EPEVTQTPSHQVTQMGQEVILRCVPISNHLYFYWYRQILGQKVEFLVSFYNNEISEKSEIFDDQFSVERPDGSNFTLKIRSTKLEDSAMYFCASSEDRSSYNEQFFGPGTRLTVL.

This rearrangement joins TRBV27 to TRBJ1-2; the match to TRBD1 covers 8 bases. The trim removed 0 bases at V and 0 bases at J, leaving 9 bases unmatched. The germline V gene encodes CDR1 MNHEY and CDR2 SMNVEV (reference sequence). This CDR3 spans 18 amino acids. The DNA for the CDR3 is TGTGCCAGCAGTTTATCCTGGACAGGGAAGGGACCTAACTATGGCTACACCTTC. Its translation is CASSLSWTGKGPNYGYTF.

V gene TRBV4-1 combines with J gene TRBJ1-1; unclear D gene. This CDR3 has 15 amino acids. Trimming removed 1 base at V and 0 bases at J, with 9 bases between. Germline CDR1 is MGHRA and CDR2 is YSYEKL. The CDR3 sequence is CASSQARQLNTEAFF. The DNA of the CDR3 is TGCGCCAGCAGCCAAGCGAGACAACTGAACACTGAAGCTTTCTTT.

The V gene is TRBV5-6, the J gene TRBJ2-3, with D tentatively TRBD1 (6 bases). Trimming pared 0 bases from V and 4 bases from J, leaving 9 bases between. The CDR3 loop spans 14 amino acids. Looked up from germline, CDR1 is SGHDT and CDR2 is YYEEEE. The CDR3 DNA reads as TGTGCCAGCAGCTTGGACAGGGTCGCAGATACGCAGTATTTT. As protein: CASSLDRVADTQYF.

The chain combines TRBV9 with TRBJ2-2; the match to TRBD1 covers 10 bases. The CDR3 is 17 residues long. CDR1 is SGDLS and CDR2 is YYNGEE in the germline V gene. Trimming cost V 1 base and J 3 bases; bases outside gene matches: 6. CDR3 sequence (DNA): TGTGCCAGCAGCGTAAAATCCGGGACAGGGGACACCGGGGAGCTGTTTTTT. Translated, it gives CASSVKSGTGDTGELFF.

The V and J genes are TRBV4-3 and TRBJ1-2; TRBD1 agrees at 8 bases. CDR1 is LGHNA, CDR2 YSLEER, per germline. This CDR3 contains 16 residues. V shed 0 bases and J 5 bases; nucleotides not matched to a gene: 8. This chain's CDR3 is CASSQDSAGGSYGYTF. The CDR3 nucleotides read TGCGCCAGCAGCCAAGATTCGGCAGGGGGCTCGTATGGCTACACCTTC.

This chain joins TRBV15 and TRBJ1-2; weak D call: TRBD1 (5 bases). This CDR3 spans 14 amino acids. Trimming removed 4 bases from V and 8 bases from J, with 17 bases in between. Germline lookup yields CDR1 LNHNV and CDR2 YYDKDF (reference sequence). The CDR3 coding sequence is TGTGCCACCAGCACCGCTTCCGGGGGAGTAGGCTACACCTTC. Encoded protein: CATSTASGGVGYTF.

The J gene is TRBJ2-3, the V gene TRBV7-2; D may be TRBD2 (6 bases). The V end was cut by 8 bases, the J end by 0 bases, with 12 bases between. Germline assignment: CDR1 SGHTA and CDR2 FQGNSA. The CDR3 covers 14 residues. The CDR3 loop reads CASALAGSTDTQYF. DNA for the CDR3: TGTGCCAGCGCCCTCGCGGGGAGCACAGATACGCAGTATTTT.

This chain connects TRBV7-9 to TRBJ2-2; D is possibly TRBD2 (6 bases). CDR1 is SEHNR, CDR2 FQNEAQ, per germline (reference sequence). The CDR3 contains 15 residues. V shed 3 bases and J shed 4 bases, with 12 bases lying between them. CDR3 loop: CASSFGGAGTGELFF. The CDR3 DNA follows: TGTGCCAGCAGCTTCGGAGGGGCGGGCACCGGGGAGCTGTTTTTT.

This chain links TRBV14 with TRBJ2-1; 9 bases align to TRBD1. V dropped 7 bases and J dropped 7; count of bases not matched to a gene: 5. CDR1 is SGHDN, CDR2 FVKESK, per germline. The CDR3 extends over 13 amino acids. The CDR3 DNA is TGTGCCAGCAAAGGACAGGGGACAAATGAGCAGTTCTTC. This sequence encodes CASKGQGTNEQFF.

The genes are TRBV5-1 and TRBJ1-5, with unresolved D. The germline CDR1 and CDR2 sequences are SGHRS and YFSETQ. V lost 0 bases and J lost 9, with 16 bases in between. This CDR3 spans 15 amino acids. CDR3 region: CASSLDGRLERPQHF. The DNA for the CDR3 is TGCGCCAGCAGCTTGGACGGTCGCCTGGAGAGGCCCCAGCATTTT.

This clone was counted a few times. This rearrangement joins TRBV15 to TRBJ1-1; 9 bases align to TRBD1. Trimming at V came to 2 bases and at J to 2 bases, leaving 3 bases not matched to a gene. Germline-derived CDR1 and CDR2 are LNHNV and YYDKDF (reference sequence). CDR3 length: 15 amino acids. The DNA of the CDR3 is TGTGCCACCAGCAGACCGGACAGGGGAAACACTGAAGCTTTCTTT. Its protein is CATSRPDRGNTEAFF.

This clone has just one count. This chain uses TRBV11-2 with TRBJ1-4; D gene unclear. From germline, CDR1 is SGHAT and CDR2 FQNNGV. This CDR3 comprises 12 residues. V gave up 4 bases and J gave up 6 bases, with 6 bases separating them. The chain's CDR3 is CASSSGYEKLFF. CDR3 in DNA: TGTGCCAGCAGCTCGGGTTATGAAAAACTGTTTTTT.

This chain links TRBV13 with TRBJ2-5; TRBD2 is a possible D gene (6 bases). Germline assignment: CDR1 PRHDT and CDR2 FYEKMQ (reference sequence). The CDR3 extends over 15 amino acids. V was cut by 0 bases and J by 2 bases, with 10 bases left in between. CDR3 nucleotide sequence: TGTGCCAGCAGCTTAGGCCTGGAGGGACAAGAGACCCAGTACTTC. Residues: CASSLGLEGQETQYF.

This chain joins TRBV6-1 and TRBJ2-2; 11 bases align to TRBD2. The CDR3 totals 15 residues. The V gene's germline CDR1 is MNHNS and CDR2 SASEGT. The junction had 6 bases not matched to a gene; V was cut back by 8 bases and J by 4 bases. The CDR3 reads CASQLAGAVTGELFF. Written as DNA, the CDR3 is TGTGCCAGCCAACTAGCGGGGGCGGTCACCGGGGAGCTGTTTTTT.

The V gene is TRBV6-1, the J gene TRBJ2-2; 7 bases fit TRBD1. The CDR3 is 15 amino acids. The germline gives CDR1 MNHNS, CDR2 SASEGT. With 5 bases clipped from V and 5 bases from J, the junction kept 8 bases outside the gene matches. The CDR3 loop is CASSSLTQGTGELFF. CDR3 nucleotide sequence: TGTGCCAGCAGTTCGCTTACACAGGGGACCGGGGAGCTGTTTTTT.

This chain joins TRBV5-1 and TRBJ2-3, with D tentatively TRBD1 or TRBD2 (7 bases each). The V end lost 5 bases, the J end lost 4 bases, and 17 bases lay between the germline ends. CDR1 SGHRS and CDR2 YFSETQ come from the germline V gene. The CDR3 consists of 15 residues. CDR3 nucleotides: TGCGCCAGCAGTTTGACAGGGAGGGGGGCAGATACGCAGTATTTT. Protein: CASSLTGRGADTQYF. The variable domain in full, with the rest retrieved from reference TRBV5-1 and TRBJ2-3, is KAGVTQTPRYLIKTRGQQVTLSCSPISGHRSVSWYQQTPGQGLQFLFEYFSETQRNKGNFPGRFSGRQFSNSRSEMNVSTLELGDSALYLCASSLTGRGADTQYFGPGTRLTVL.

The chain joins TRBV7-9 to TRBJ2-3; 8 nucleotides line up with TRBD2. In germline, CDR1 is SEHNR, CDR2 FQNEAQ (reference sequence). J was trimmed by 2 bases and V by 2 bases; bases with no gene match: 6. The CDR3 runs to 16 residues. The CDR3 region is CASSLLRGAATDTQYF. In DNA form, the CDR3 reads TGTGCCAGCAGCTTACTGCGGGGGGCGGCCACAGATACGCAGTATTTT.